The following is a T cell receptor (beta chain) sequence with its context. No antigen is known for it. This entry belongs to a study of blood T cells in healthy people across ages. General study points: Because sorting was not performed, PBMCs prevented conclusive naive versus antigen-experienced comparison. With donor CMV status unknown, expanded clonotype changes were possibly confounded. More naive CD4+ cells and higher diversity marked long-lived donors relative to aged donors.

Trimming pared 5 bases from V and 4 bases from J, leaving 13 bases between. This CDR3 contains 14 residues. A second about 7 to 11 cycle PCR used barcoded and J-beta primers. TCRdb redid the calling of the 5' RACE reads with MiXCR, one entry per CDR3 protein. The repertoire holds about 830,000 distinct CDR3 sequences, approximately 67% seen once, with around a quarter in the top ten. The sequence was collected from a man aged 25 to 40 in good health. This sequence joins TRBV12-3 or TRBV12-4 and TRBJ2-3; the D gene is possibly TRBD1 (6 bases). Material: blood. CDR3 bases: TGTGCCAGCAGTCCCACAGGGTTGGCAGATACGCAGTATTTT. As protein: CASSPTGLADTQYF.